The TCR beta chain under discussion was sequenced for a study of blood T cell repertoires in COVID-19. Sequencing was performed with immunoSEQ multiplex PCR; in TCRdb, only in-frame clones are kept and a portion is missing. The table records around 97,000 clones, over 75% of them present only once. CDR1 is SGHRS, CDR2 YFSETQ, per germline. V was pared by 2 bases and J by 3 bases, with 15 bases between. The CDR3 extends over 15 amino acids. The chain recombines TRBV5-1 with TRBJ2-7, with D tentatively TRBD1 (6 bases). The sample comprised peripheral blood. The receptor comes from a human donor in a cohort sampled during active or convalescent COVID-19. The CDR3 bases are TGCGCCAGCAGCTTTAGTGTAGGGGGAGACTACGAGCAGTACTTC. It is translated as CASSFSVGGDYEQYF.